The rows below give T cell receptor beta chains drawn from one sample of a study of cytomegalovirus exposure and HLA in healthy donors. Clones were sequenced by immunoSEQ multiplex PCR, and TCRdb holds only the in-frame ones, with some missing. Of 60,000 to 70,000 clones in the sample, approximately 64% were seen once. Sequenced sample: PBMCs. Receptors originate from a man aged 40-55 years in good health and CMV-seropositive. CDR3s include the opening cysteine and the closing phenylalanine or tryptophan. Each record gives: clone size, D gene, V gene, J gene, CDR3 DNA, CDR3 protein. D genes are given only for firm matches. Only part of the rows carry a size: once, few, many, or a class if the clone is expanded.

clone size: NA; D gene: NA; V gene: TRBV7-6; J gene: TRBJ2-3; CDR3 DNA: TGTGCCAGCAGCTTAACTACCACAGATACGCAGTATTTT; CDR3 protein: CASSLTTTDTQYF
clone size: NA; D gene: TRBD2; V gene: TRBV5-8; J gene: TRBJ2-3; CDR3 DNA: TGTGCCAGCAGCCCCGGGGGGGCCCGCACAGATACGCAGTATTTT; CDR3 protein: CASSPGGARTDTQYF
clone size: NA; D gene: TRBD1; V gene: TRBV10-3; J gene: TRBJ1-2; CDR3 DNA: TGTGCCATCACCTTCGGACAGGGAAACTATGGCTACACCTTC; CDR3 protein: CAITFGQGNYGYTF
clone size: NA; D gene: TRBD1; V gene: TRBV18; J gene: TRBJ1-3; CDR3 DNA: TGTGCCAGCTCACCACCGGGACAGACCTCTGGAAACACCATATATTTT; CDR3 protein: CASSPPGQTSGNTIYF
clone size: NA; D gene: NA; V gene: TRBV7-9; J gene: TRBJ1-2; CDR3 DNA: TGTGCCAGCAGCCTTGAAACAGCCCACGACACCTTC; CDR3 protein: CASSLETAHDTF
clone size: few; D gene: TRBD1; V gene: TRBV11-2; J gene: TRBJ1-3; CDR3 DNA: TGTGCCAGCAGCCATCGGACAGGGACTGGAAACACCATATATTTT; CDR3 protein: CASSHRTGTGNTIYF
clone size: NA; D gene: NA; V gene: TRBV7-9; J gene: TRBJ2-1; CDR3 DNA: TGTTCCAGCAGCTTAGCAGTAGCTGAGCAGTTCTTC; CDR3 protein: CSSSLAVAEQFF
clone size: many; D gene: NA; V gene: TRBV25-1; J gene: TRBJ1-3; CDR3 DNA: TGTGCCAGCAGTGAACTATACTCTGGAAACACCATATATTTT; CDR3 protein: CASSELYSGNTIYF
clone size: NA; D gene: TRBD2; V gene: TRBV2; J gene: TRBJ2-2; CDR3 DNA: TGTGCCAGCAAGTCAGGACTAGCTATGACCGGGGAGCTGTTTTTT; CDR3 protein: CASKSGLAMTGELFF
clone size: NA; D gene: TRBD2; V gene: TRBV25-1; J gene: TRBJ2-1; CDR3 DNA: TGTGCCAGCAGAAATCGGACTAGCGGGAATAATGAGCAGTTCTTC; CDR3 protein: CASRNRTSGNNEQFF
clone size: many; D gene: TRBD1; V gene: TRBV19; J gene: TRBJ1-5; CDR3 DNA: TGTGCCAGTAGTAAGACAGGGGTCAATCAGCCCCAGCATTTT; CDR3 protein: CASSKTGVNQPQHF
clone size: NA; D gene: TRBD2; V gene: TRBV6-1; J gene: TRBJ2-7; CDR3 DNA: TGTGCCAGCAGTGGGGAGGGTTACGAGCAGTACTTC; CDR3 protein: CASSGEGYEQYF
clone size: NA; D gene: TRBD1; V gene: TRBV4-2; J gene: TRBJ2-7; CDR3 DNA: TGTGCCAGCAGCCGCGAGGGGACAGGGTACGAGCAGTACTTC; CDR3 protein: CASSREGTGYEQYF
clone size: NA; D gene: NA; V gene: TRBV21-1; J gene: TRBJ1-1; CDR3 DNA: TGTGCCAGCAGCAAAGGGAGAGAGGGGGCTCGGACTGAAGCTTTCTTT; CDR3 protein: CASSKGREGARTEAFF
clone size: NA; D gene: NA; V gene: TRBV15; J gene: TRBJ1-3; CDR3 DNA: TGTGCCACCAGCAGAGGACGCGGGGGAGGAAACACCATATATTTT; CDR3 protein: CATSRGRGGGNTIYF
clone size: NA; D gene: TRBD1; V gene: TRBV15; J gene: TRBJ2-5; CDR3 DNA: TGTGCCACCAGAAAGGGACAGCAAGAGACCCAGTACTTC; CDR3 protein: CATRKGQQETQYF
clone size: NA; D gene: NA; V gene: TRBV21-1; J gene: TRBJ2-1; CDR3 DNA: TGTGCCAGCAGCTGTCGACTAGCTGGAAATGAGCAGTTCTTC; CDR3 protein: CASSCRLAGNEQFF
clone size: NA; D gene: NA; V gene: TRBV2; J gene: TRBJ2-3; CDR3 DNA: TGTGCCAGCAGTAAGCGCGCAGATACGCAGTATTTT; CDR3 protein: CASSKRADTQYF
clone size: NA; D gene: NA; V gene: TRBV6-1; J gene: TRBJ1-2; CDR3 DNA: TGTGCCAGCTCCACAGTCGATGGCTACACCTTC; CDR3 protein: CASSTVDGYTF
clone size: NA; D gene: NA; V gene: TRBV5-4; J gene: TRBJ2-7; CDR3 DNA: TGTGCCAGCAGCTTGAATGGTCCCTACGAGCAGTACTTC; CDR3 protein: CASSLNGPYEQYF
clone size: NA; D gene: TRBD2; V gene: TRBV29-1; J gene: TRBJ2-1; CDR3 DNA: TGCAGCGTGAAGCAGCGGGAGGCTTACAATGAGCAGTTCTTC; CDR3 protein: CSVKQREAYNEQFF
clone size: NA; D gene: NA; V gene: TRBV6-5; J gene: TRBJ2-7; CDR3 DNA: TGTGCCAGCAGGGGCCTCTACGAGCAGTACTTC; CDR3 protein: CASRGLYEQYF
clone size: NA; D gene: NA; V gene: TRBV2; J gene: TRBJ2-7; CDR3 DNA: TGTGCCAGCAGTGAAAATACTCGGTCTCACGAGCAGTACTTC; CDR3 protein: CASSENTRSHEQYF
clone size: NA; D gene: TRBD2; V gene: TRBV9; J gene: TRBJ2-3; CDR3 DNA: TGTGCCAGCAACGACCTAAGACTAGCGGGAGAGTCAGATACGCAGTATTTT; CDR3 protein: CASNDLRLAGESDTQYF
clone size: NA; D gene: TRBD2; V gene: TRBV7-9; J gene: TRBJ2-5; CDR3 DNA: TGTGCCAGCAGCCGAGGACCGGGACTAGCGGGGGGGGAGACCCAGTACTTC; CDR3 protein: CASSRGPGLAGGETQYF
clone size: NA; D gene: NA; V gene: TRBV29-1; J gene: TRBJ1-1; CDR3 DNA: TGCAGCGTTGCAGTTTCTACTGAAGCTTTCTTT; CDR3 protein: CSVAVSTEAFF
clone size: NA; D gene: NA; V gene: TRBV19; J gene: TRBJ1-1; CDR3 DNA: TGTGCCAGTAGTATGCCGACAGGTAACGCTGAAGCTTTCTTT; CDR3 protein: CASSMPTGNAEAFF
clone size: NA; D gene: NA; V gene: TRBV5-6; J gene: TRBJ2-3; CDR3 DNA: TGTGCCAGCAGCTTGCGGGTAGGCTCCCCAGATACGCAGTATTTT; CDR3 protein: CASSLRVGSPDTQYF